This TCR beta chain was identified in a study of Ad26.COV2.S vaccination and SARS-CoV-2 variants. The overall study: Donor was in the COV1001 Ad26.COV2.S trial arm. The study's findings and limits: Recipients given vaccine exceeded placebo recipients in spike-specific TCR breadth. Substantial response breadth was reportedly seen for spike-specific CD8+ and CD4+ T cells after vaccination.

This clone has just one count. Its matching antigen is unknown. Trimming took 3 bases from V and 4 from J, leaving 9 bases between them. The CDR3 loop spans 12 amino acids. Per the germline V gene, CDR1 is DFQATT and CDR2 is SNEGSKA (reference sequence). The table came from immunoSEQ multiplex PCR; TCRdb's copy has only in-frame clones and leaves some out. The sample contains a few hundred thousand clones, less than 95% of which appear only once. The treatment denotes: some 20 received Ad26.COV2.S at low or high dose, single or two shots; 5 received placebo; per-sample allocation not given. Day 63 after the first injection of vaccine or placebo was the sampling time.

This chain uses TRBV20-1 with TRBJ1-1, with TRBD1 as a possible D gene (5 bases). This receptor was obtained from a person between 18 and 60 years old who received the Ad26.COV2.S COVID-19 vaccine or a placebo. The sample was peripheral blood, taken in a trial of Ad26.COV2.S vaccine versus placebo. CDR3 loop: CSASFRATEAFF. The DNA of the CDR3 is TGCAGTGCTAGTTTCAGGGCCACTGAAGCTTTCTTT.